These T cell receptor beta chains were read from a single sample in a study of shared T cell receptors in the human thymus. This table comes from immunoSEQ multiplex PCR, and its TCRdb copy is limited to in-frame clones, with some not included. The sample yields about 710,000 clones, about 89% seen once. These data are also associated with another study on human thymus T cells.

The sequenced material came from thymocytes. The receptors originated from a boy under three years old with a congenital heart defect. Each CDR3 is given with its conserved first and last residue. A D gene is named only where the DNA matches it firmly. Some rows have no size entry. The others give once, few or many, or a class for an expanded clone.

d_call	v_call	clone_size	j_call	cdr3_aa	cdr3_nt
TRBD2	TRBV5-1	.	TRBJ2-3	CASSSQAGEGDTQYF	TGCGCCAGCAGCTCCCAAGCGGGAGAGGGAGATACGCAGTATTTT
.	TRBV9	.	TRBJ2-3	CASSVGTRGRQPADTQYF	TGTGCCAGCAGCGTAGGCACTCGAGGTCGGCAACCAGCGGATACGCAGTATTTT
TRBD1	TRBV18	.	TRBJ1-4	CASSLRDRGDGEKLFF	TGTGCCAGCTCACTCCGGGACAGAGGTGACGGTGAAAAACTGTTTTTT
.	TRBV9	.	TRBJ1-1	CASSGLENTEAFF	TGTGCCAGCAGCGGGTTAGAGAACACTGAAGCTTTCTTT
.	TRBV19	.	TRBJ1-5	CASTAPPNQPQHF	TGTGCCAGTACCGCGCCGCCTAATCAGCCCCAGCATTTT
TRBD1	TRBV14	.	TRBJ1-1	CASSSPGTGDTEAFF	TGTGCCAGCAGCTCCCCCGGGACAGGGGACACTGAAGCTTTCTTT
.	TRBV9	.	TRBJ2-6	CASSVEEGWVLGANVLTF	TGTGCCAGCAGCGTAGAGGAGGGGTGGGTCCTTGGGGCCAACGTCCTGACTTTC
.	TRBV4-3	few	TRBJ2-7	CASSQDRGRDKHYEQYF	TGCGCCAGCAGCCAAGATCGGGGAAGGGACAAGCATTACGAGCAGTACTTC
.	TRBV2	.	TRBJ1-1	CAISEAGTEAFF	TGTGCCATCTCCGAAGCAGGCACTGAAGCTTTCTTT
.	TRBV27	.	TRBJ2-3	CASSLSPGDTDTQYF	TGTGCCAGCAGTTTATCTCCCGGAGACACAGATACGCAGTATTTT
.	TRBV7-9	.	TRBJ1-3	CASSLRQVFGNTIYF	TGTGCCAGCAGTTTAAGACAGGTCTTTGGAAACACCATATATTTT
.	TRBV7-9	.	TRBJ2-2	CASSERNTGELFF	TGTGCCAGCAGCGAGCGGAACACCGGAGAGCTGTTTTTT
.	TRBV28	.	TRBJ2-5	CASKEVSQETQYF	TGTGCCAGCAAAGAGGTATCGCAAGAGACCCAGTACTTC
TRBD2	TRBV28	.	TRBJ2-7	CASSSPPVVNGTSRNYEQYF	TGTGCCAGCAGTTCCCCCCCAGTGGTTAACGGGACTAGCAGGAATTACGAGCAGTACTTC
.	TRBV6-1	.	TRBJ1-1	CASSEAPGLCVTEAFF	TGTGCCAGCAGTGAAGCCCCGGGACTTTGTGTCACTGAAGCTTTCTTT
TRBD1	TRBV29-1	.	TRBJ2-1	CSVDRDRAYNEQFF	TGCAGCGTTGACCGGGACAGGGCCTACAATGAGCAGTTCTTC
TRBD1	TRBV4-1	.	TRBJ2-2	CASSPGRDRGPTGELFF	TGCGCCAGCAGCCCAGGCCGGGACAGGGGCCCCACCGGGGAGCTGTTTTTT
TRBD1	TRBV19	.	TRBJ1-5	CASSKPMDREVIQPQHF	TGTGCCAGTAGTAAACCCATGGACAGGGAAGTAATTCAGCCCCAGCATTTT